This T cell receptor (beta chain) was found in a study of CD4 T cells in relation to SARS-CoV-2 and coronaviruses. Comments on this clone: Its antigen is still unknown.

The study's findings and limits: About 65% of donors had memory CD4+ clonotypes crossrecognizing SARS-CoV-2 and common cold coronavirus spike. Crossreactive clones expanded significantly less to SARS-CoV-2 than monoreactive clones.

This CDR3 comprises 17 residues. V lost 1 base and J lost 1, with 16 bases in between. Looked up from germline, CDR1 is MGHRA and CDR2 is YSYEKL. The repertoire was sequenced with immunoSEQ multiplex PCR; TCRdb's copy has only in-frame clones and lacks some. The sample holds approximately 11,000 clones, about 81% seen once. CD4+ T cells from unexposed donors were obtained before the COVID-19 pandemic (2011-2018). The cells were cultured for about 10 days before CD4+ T cells were isolated. Unexposed-donor CD4+ T cells were probed with SARS-CoV-2 S/N and four cold-coronavirus spikes, cells permitting. The sample comprised CD4+ T cells from PBMCs, cultured in vitro. This clonotype was obtained from a human donor in good health. V usage is TRBV4-1 and J usage is TRBJ1-1; no clear D. Here the CDR3 DNA reads TGCGCCAGCAGCCAAGTTATCCACGGGTTGGGGAACACTGAAGCTTTCTTT. Its translation: CASSQVIHGLGNTEAFF.